The 11 T cell receptor beta chains reported below all come from one sample, sequenced in a study of blood T cell repertoires in COVID-19. Profiled with immunoSEQ multiplex PCR; TCRdb holds only in-frame clones, not every one. The sample has tens of thousands of clones; more than 65% are singletons. Sequencing used peripheral blood. These receptor sequences come from a man older than 75 with acute or convalescent COVID-19.

This clone occurred a few times. The chain links TRBV7-2 to TRBJ1-3, with D possibly TRBD1 on 5 matching bases. V lost 10 bases to trimming and J lost 4 bases, with 14 bases between them. The CDR3 loop spans 13 amino acids. From germline, CDR1 is SGHTA and CDR2 FQGNSA. This CDR3 is CATREGSGNTIYF. DNA of the CDR3: TGTGCCACAAGGGAGGGGTCGGGAAACACCATATATTTT.

The chain recombines TRBV5-8 with TRBJ2-1, with 8 bases that match TRBD2. This CDR3 spans 17 amino acids. The trim removed 0 bases at V and 8 bases at J, leaving 13 bases unmatched. CDR1 and CDR2 from the germline V gene are SGHTS and YDEGEE. The CDR3 protein is CASSLGQLAVREDEQFF. CDR3 bases: TGTGCCAGCAGCTTGGGGCAACTAGCGGTCCGGGAGGATGAGCAGTTCTTC.

The gene calls are TRBV2 and TRBJ2-5; 7 nucleotides agree with TRBD2. The CDR3 totals 16 residues. V gave up 7 bases and J gave up 1 base; unmatched junction bases: 12. Germline V CDR1 and CDR2: SNHLY, FYNNEI. The CDR3 nucleotides read TGTGCCAGCACCGAAAAGTCTAGCGGCCCCCAAGAGACCCAGTACTTC. Protein sequence: CASTEKSSGPQETQYF.

This chain connects TRBV6-6 to TRBJ2-6; D not resolved. The germline gives CDR1 MNHNY, CDR2 SVGAGI (reference sequence). This CDR3 has 14 residues. The V and J ends lost 8 bases and 0 bases respectively, with 8 bases between them. The chain's CDR3 is CASGRNSGANVLTF. The CDR3 coding sequence is TGTGCCAGCGGGCGAAACTCTGGGGCCAACGTCCTGACTTTC.

The V and J genes are TRBV6-1 and TRBJ2-1; 10 bases match TRBD2. The germline V gene encodes CDR1 MNHNS and CDR2 SASEGT. V trimming: 2 bases; J trimming: 7 bases; junction bases outside the gene matches: 2. This CDR3 comprises 14 residues. In nucleotides, the CDR3 is TGTGCCAGCAGTGAACTAGCGGGAGTAAATGAGCAGTTCTTC. It specifies CASSELAGVNEQFF.

The chain links TRBV18 to TRBJ1-5; D is undetermined. CDR1 and CDR2 from the germline V gene are KGHSH and LQKENI. The CDR3 contains 15 residues. V shed 3 bases and J shed 0 bases, with 9 bases lying between them. CDR3 bases: TGTGCCAGCTCACCCTCACGGGGTAGCAATCAGCCCCAGCATTTT. Its translation: CASSPSRGSNQPQHF. The full variable domain, with the rest looked up from reference TRBV18 and TRBJ1-5, is NAGVMQNPRHLVRRRGQEARLRCSPMKGHSHVYWYRQLPEEGLKFMVYLQKENIIDESGMPKERFSAEFPKEGPSILRIQQVVRGDSAAYFCASSPSRGSNQPQHFGDGTRLSIL.

V and J are TRBV5-6 and TRBJ2-5; TRBD1 matches at 10 bases. The CDR3 is 13 amino acids. V gave up 5 bases and J gave up 4 bases; unmatched junction bases: 2. In germline, CDR1 is SGHDT, CDR2 YYEEEE. In nucleotides, the CDR3 is TGTGCCAGCAGGCGGACAGGGGGAGAGACCCAGTACTTC. Translated: CASRRTGGETQYF.

V usage is TRBV18 and J usage is TRBJ1-1; the D gene is possibly TRBD1 (6 bases). From germline, CDR1 is KGHSH and CDR2 LQKENI. Trimming shortened V by 6 bases and J by 1 base, and 9 bases separated the two germline ends. The CDR3 totals 13 residues. CDR3 coding DNA: TGTGCCAGCTCCCAGGGGCAGAACACTGAAGCTTTCTTT. Translation: CASSQGQNTEAFF.

The J gene is TRBJ2-6, the V gene TRBV5-4; D gene ambiguous. CDR3 length equals 15 residues. Trimming cost V 2 bases and J 0 bases, with 6 bases left between them. Germline CDR1 reads SGHNT; CDR2 reads YYREEE (reference sequence). The CDR3 loop is CASSFGSSGANVLTF. In DNA form, the CDR3 reads TGTGCCAGCAGCTTTGGTAGCTCTGGGGCCAACGTCCTGACTTTC.

The rearrangement joins TRBV5-6 to TRBJ1-3; weak D call: TRBD1 (5 bases). Germline-derived CDR1 and CDR2 are SGHDT and YYEEEE. V lost 3 bases to trimming and J lost 2 bases, with 18 bases between them. This CDR3 region has 17 residues. The CDR3 region has the DNA TGTGCCAGCAGCTCCGCCGGTTTCGAGACAGCTGGAAACACCATATATTTT. It yields the protein CASSSAGFETAGNTIYF.

The CDR3 DNA sequence: TGTGCCAGCAGCCAAGAAGTCGGACAAAATGGGGCCAACGTCCTGACTTTC. It yields the protein CASSQEVGQNGANVLTF. The genes are TRBV4-2 and TRBJ2-6, with a weak D call TRBD1 (5 bases). The CDR3 is made up of 17 amino acids. Germline V gene data show CDR1 as LGHNA and CDR2 as YNFKEQ. Trimming pared 0 bases from V and 3 bases from J, leaving 12 bases between.